This TCR beta chain was sequenced for a study of CD8+CD57+ T cells in acquired aplastic anemia. Looking at the study overall: Average DNA yield from sorted CD4+ and CD8+ cells was around 3.2 ug.

With regard to this clonotype: Its antigen is still unknown.

The germline CDR1 and CDR2 sequences are SGHRS and YFSETQ. Unmatched junction bases numbered 10, after V lost 6 bases and J lost 6 bases. CDR3 length equals 15 residues. Study findings and constraints: Shared by patients and controls, approximately 28 CD8+ CDR3s were abundant in patients.

Flow cytometry had shown expanded CD8+CD57+ cells in the patients chosen for sequencing. The template used for profiling TCR beta VDJ and CDR3 was genomic DNA. Each CDR3 protein is one row after TCRdb ran MiXCR on the reads. The table records about 290,000 distinct CDR3 sequences, roughly 53% of them present only once. The sequencing sample was made of sorted CD4+, CD8+, or CD8+CD57+ T cells (not recorded which) from PBMCs. The chain combines TRBV5-1 with TRBJ2-7; 12 bases fit TRBD2. The clonotype comes from a human donor with aplastic anemia. CDR3 loop: CASTPSTSGRFEQYF. CDR3 DNA: TGCGCCAGCACACCCTCGACTAGCGGGAGATTCGAGCAGTACTTC.